This T cell receptor (beta chain) was recovered during a study of graft-versus-host responses after intestinal transplantation (dated by TCRdb to 2020 to 2022). For the study in its entirety: The transplants that recipients received were multivisceral, liver-intestinal, or isolated intestinal. Every recipient was given anti-thymocyte globulin induction, followed by 2 to 3 years of maintenance tacrolimus and steroids. After intestinal transplantation, graft-versus-host and host-versus-graft alloreactive T cell clones in the graft, circulation and bone marrow were tracked using bulk TCR-beta CDR3 sequencing. To identify alloreactive clones, pre-transplant mixed lymphocyte reaction products were sequenced and compared with unstimulated pre-transplant donor and recipient T cells. The cohort enrolled about two dozen intestinal transplant recipients, one of whom was a retransplant, and a few patients without pretransplant specimens were excluded. A peak of at least 4% donor T cells among recipient peripheral blood mononuclear cells was the definition used for donor T cell macrochimerism. Instead of going to the commercial service, samples from a few later patients were sequenced in-house on an Illumina MiSeq and processed with MiXCR.

Libraries were constructed by the immunoSEQ multiplex PCR assay. High-throughput TCR-beta CDR3 sequencing of genomic DNA from most patients was performed by Adaptive Biotechnologies. Processing in the source paper ran as follows. TCR sequencing data for roughly 17 patients were retrieved from Adaptive's ImmunoSEQ software; a few other patients were processed with MiXCR and VDJtools. CDR3 nucleotide sequences shared between donor and recipient were removed because their origin could not be assigned. To be classed as alloreactive, a clone needed at least 2-fold expansion over unstimulated cells and a minimum CFSE-low frequency of 0.002% (template counts) or 0.001% (read counts). A clone was considered mappable if detected in the sequenced pre-transplant spleen, lymph node, or MLR CFSE-low populations of the donor or recipient. The cumulative frequency of alloreactive clones was calculated as a percentage of all sequences, weighted by copy number. TCRdb took over this immuneACCESS table, retaining in-frame rearrangements with V and J assigned. Such tables are incomplete; in checked studies, under half of the missing clones stem from an unresolved V gene, and the remainder is unexplained. Clonal size and the V and J genes are those of that table, whereas D and trimming came from the DNA. Here the sample has about 97,000 clones; 75% to 95% occur a single time. The leading ten clones occupy 16% of the sample.

Paper-wide results and their limitations: The conclusions were limited by the relatively low number and heterogeneity of the intestinal transplant patients. Peak levels of circulating GvH clones were associated with declines in HvG clones early after transplant. GvH clones were detected in recipient bone marrow, and some of these GvH clones were observed earlier in ileal mucosa or blood, consistent with an intestinal mucosal origin. High GvH to HvG T cell clonal ratios were observed in the allografts of patients with donor T cell macrochimerism.

This clone was seen a few times. There is no known antigen for this receptor. Per-nucleotide qualities are absent, and no much larger clonotype sits a single base away. Inclusive of the bounding cysteine and phenylalanine, the CDR3 is 14 residues long. Only CDR3 DNA remains: 42 bases, in frame from the first base. V loses 1 base, J loses 0 bases, and the germline ends lie 7 bases apart. The germline V gene (reference sequence) gives CDR1 as SEHNR and CDR2 as FQNEAQ. Blood samples were collected up to 4 times in the first month after transplant and then at least monthly when available. The sample was PBMCs, taken about 440 days after intestinal transplant. The rearranged chain carries TRBV7-9 and TRBJ2-7; no D segment can be confidently identified. This sequence was found in a human patient who received an intestinal transplant, so some T cells may come from the graft donor. CDR3 reads: CASSLVTDSYEQYF. In nucleotide form, the sequence is TGTGCCAGCAGCTTAGTTACAGACTCCTACGAGCAGTACTTC.